Below are 9 T cell receptor beta chains sequenced from a single sample in a study of glioma-infiltrating T cells. Amplification of TCR alpha and beta CDR3 regions from RNA used iRepertoire nested multiplex PCR. Each CDR3 protein is one row after TCRdb ran MiXCR on the multiplex PCR reads. The sample shows under 150,000 distinct CDR3 sequences, roughly a quarter of them seen only once. Sequenced: glioma tissue, nonneoplastic brain tissue, or PBMCs (not recorded which). Receptors were obtained from a human donor with low-grade glioma or glioblastoma, undergoing nonglioma brain surgery, or in good health (not recorded which).

At least ten counts were recorded for this clonotype. The rearrangement uses TRBV7-2 and TRBJ2-1; TRBD2 matches at 8 bases. The germline gives CDR1 SGHTA, CDR2 FQGNSA. The CDR3 has 17 amino acids. V gave up 2 bases and J gave up 6 bases; unmatched junction bases: 12. The CDR3 DNA sequence: TGTGCCAGCAGCTTATTGGTCTTGGTAGCGGGGAGCAATGAGCAGTTCTTC. This encodes CASSLLVLVAGSNEQFF.

This clonotype occurred a few times. The junction departs from germline at one end; a sequencing error may be responsible. The chain joins TRBV7-3 to TRBJ2-2, with a weak D call TRBD1 (5 bases). Germline V CDR1 and CDR2: SGHTA, FQGTGA. This CDR3 has 15 amino acids. The CDR3 DNA is TGTGCCAGCAGCTTATCGACAGCGAATACCGGGGAGCTGTTTTTT. Amino acids: CASSLSTANTGELFF.

The chain uses TRBV2 and TRBJ1-5; 8 nucleotides align to TRBD1. Germline values: CDR1 SNHLY, CDR2 FYNNEI. Unmatched junction bases numbered 3, after V lost 4 bases and J lost 1 base. The CDR3 consists of 15 residues. The CDR3 spells CASSAQGASNQPQHF. The CDR3 DNA sequence: TGTGCCAGCAGTGCTCAGGGGGCGAGCAATCAGCCCCAGCATTTT. Full variable domain (missing parts from reference TRBV2 and TRBJ1-5): EPEVTQTPSHQVTQMGQEVILRCVPISNHLYFYWYRQILGQKVEFLVSFYNNEISEKSEIFDDQFSVERPDGSNFTLKIRSTKLEDSAMYFCASSAQGASNQPQHFGDGTRLSIL.

The chain couples TRBV28 to TRBJ2-3; the D call may be TRBD1 or TRBD2 (6 bases each). The CDR3 has 15 amino acids. Germline V gene sequence: CDR1 MDHEN, CDR2 SYDVKM. The V end was cut by 8 bases, the J end by 11 bases, with 26 bases between. CDR3 in DNA: TGTGCCAGCTCGGGGGCATCCGTGAACGGATTCGAGCAGTATTTT. It specifies CASSGASVNGFEQYF.

Remarks on this clonotype: Possible read error: a much larger clone is one base away. V gene TRBV6-1 combines with J gene TRBJ1-6; 8 nucleotides agree with TRBD1. The V and J ends lost 7 bases and 11 bases, in that order; junction bases with no gene match: 7. The CDR3 is 13 amino acids. Germline assignment: CDR1 MNHNS and CDR2 SASEGT. The DNA for the CDR3 is TGTGCCAGCACGCAGGACAGGGTCGCACCCCTCCACTTT. It codes for CASTQDRVAPLHF.

This clonotype appeared a few times. The chain recombines TRBV19 with TRBJ1-2; 8 nucleotides match TRBD1. The V gene's germline CDR1 is LNHDA and CDR2 SQIVND (reference sequence). V lost 5 bases and J lost 4; bases outside the gene matches: 15. The CDR3 runs 17 residues. CDR3 in amino acids: CASSDPTGAGGTYGYTF. The CDR3 DNA follows: TGTGCCAGTAGTGACCCCACCGGGGCAGGGGGCACCTATGGCTACACCTTC. The whole variable domain, remainder taken from reference TRBV19 and TRBJ1-2, is DGGITQSPKYLFRKEGQNVTLSCEQNLNHDAMYWYRQDPGQGLRLIYYSQIVNDFQKGDIAEGYSVSREKKESFPLTVTSAQKNPTAFYLCASSDPTGAGGTYGYTFGSGTRLTVV.

This sequence joins TRBV24-1 and TRBJ1-2; weak D call: TRBD1 (5 bases). This CDR3 spans 14 amino acids. V was shortened by 1 base and J by 6 bases, with 11 bases between the two germline ends. CDR1 and CDR2 from the germline V gene are KGHDR and SFDVKD. The CDR3 sequence is CATSDFGGTHGYTF. The DNA for the CDR3 is TGTGCCACCAGTGATTTTGGAGGGACCCATGGCTACACCTTC.

The chain is built from TRBV19 and TRBJ2-1; maybe TRBD2 (5 bases). The V and J ends lost 2 bases and 6 bases respectively, with 11 bases between them. Germline assignment: CDR1 LNHDA and CDR2 SQIVND (reference sequence). This CDR3 has 14 residues. The CDR3 sequence: CASSISPTINEQFF. CDR3 nucleotides: TGTGCCAGTAGTATAAGTCCGACTATCAATGAGCAGTTCTTC.

About this clonotype: A read error is possible here, since a much larger clone lies one base away. The chain combines TRBV7-2 with TRBJ2-3; 9 bases are a match to TRBD2. The V segment lost 6 bases and the J segment 1 base; nucleotides outside the gene matches: 11. The CDR3 sequence is 17 residues long. Per germline, CDR1 SGHTA and CDR2 FQGNSA. The DNA for the CDR3 is TGTGCCAGCAGTTACTCAGGACTAGCGAGGGGCACAGATACGCAGTATTTT. Amino acids: CASSYSGLARGTDTQYF. The variable domain in full, completed from reference TRBV7-2 and TRBJ2-3, reads GAGVSQSPSNKVTEKGKDVELRCDPISGHTALYWYRQSLGQGLEFLIYFQGNSAPDKSGLPSDRFSAERTGGSVSTLTIQRTQQEDSAVYLCASSYSGLARGTDTQYFGPGTRLTVL.